This TCR beta chain stems from a study of control samples from healthy donors and cancer patients. Clones were sequenced by immunoSEQ multiplex PCR, and TCRdb holds only the in-frame ones, with some missing. The repertoire includes roughly 170,000 clones, 90% to 95% of them detected once, and approximately 4% sits in the top ten. Input material: blood. The origin of this receptor is a woman aged 55-69 years in good health.

The CDR3 protein is CASSFFSGISYNEQFF. CDR3 DNA sequence: TGCGCCAGCAGCTTTTTCTCTGGAATCTCCTACAATGAGCAGTTCTTC. J is TRBJ2-1 and V is TRBV5-1; D gene unclear. The CDR3 spans 16 residues. V lost 2 bases to trimming and J lost 0 bases, with 12 bases between them. CDR1 SGHRS and CDR2 YFSETQ come from the germline V gene. The full variable domain, completed using reference TRBV5-1 and TRBJ2-1, is KAGVTQTPRYLIKTRGQQVTLSCSPISGHRSVSWYQQTPGQGLQFLFEYFSETQRNKGNFPGRFSGRQFSNSRSEMNVSTLELGDSALYLCASSFFSGISYNEQFFGPGTRLTVL.